Following are 15 T cell receptor beta chains from one sample sequenced in a study of T cell responses to AZD1222 COVID-19 vaccine. Profiled with immunoSEQ multiplex PCR; TCRdb holds only in-frame clones, not every one. This repertoire shows about 93,000 clones, roughly nine tenths found once; its top ten account for 2.8%. The source material was peripheral blood, sampled on day 0 of MenACWY control vaccination. The receptors shown here come from an adult in good health.

This sequence joins TRBV9 and TRBJ1-4, with D perhaps matching TRBD1 (6 bases). The CDR3 runs to 14 residues. Looked up from germline, CDR1 is SGDLS and CDR2 is YYNGEE. V was clipped by 4 bases and J by 5 bases, with 12 bases between them. DNA of the CDR3: TGTGCCAGCAGCAGGGGCAGGGGAAATGAAAAACTGTTTTTT. This sequence encodes CASSRGRGNEKLFF.

V gene TRBV7-9 combines with J gene TRBJ2-5; D may correspond to TRBD1 or TRBD2 (5 bases each). Trimming stripped 6 bases from V and 5 bases from J, with 13 bases between. This CDR3 is 13 amino acids long. Germline values: CDR1 SEHNR, CDR2 FQNEAQ (reference sequence). CDR3 bases: TGTGCCAGCAGAAGGGGAGCTCAGGAGACCCAGTACTTC. It codes for CASRRGAQETQYF.

V is TRBV5-1 and J is TRBJ2-3; the D call may be TRBD1 or TRBD2 (5 bases each). V gave up 0 bases and J gave up 2 bases, with 16 bases separating them. Germline V gene sequence: CDR1 SGHRS, CDR2 YFSETQ. This CDR3 is 17 amino acids long. The CDR3 bases are TGCGCCAGCAGCTTGGAAAAGGCAGGGAGACCCACAGATACGCAGTATTTT. This codes for CASSLEKAGRPTDTQYF. Complete variable domain (other parts from reference TRBV5-1 and TRBJ2-3): KAGVTQTPRYLIKTRGQQVTLSCSPISGHRSVSWYQQTPGQGLQFLFEYFSETQRNKGNFPGRFSGRQFSNSRSEMNVSTLELGDSALYLCASSLEKAGRPTDTQYFGPGTRLTVL.

V gene TRBV7-9 combines with J gene TRBJ2-7, with TRBD2 matching 10 bases. Germline CDR1 is SEHNR and CDR2 is FQNEAQ (reference sequence). V shed 6 bases and J 1 base; nucleotides not matched to a gene: 6. The CDR3 spans 15 residues. The DNA of the CDR3 is TGTGCCAGCAGTTCGGGACTAGCGACTTCCTACGAGCAGTACTTC. Residues: CASSSGLATSYEQYF.

The V call is TRBV7-8, the J call TRBJ2-7; D perhaps matches TRBD1 (5 bases). The CDR3 spans 13 residues. From germline, CDR1 is SGHVS and CDR2 FQNEAQ. V lost 6 bases, J lost 5 bases, and 14 bases lay in between. The CDR3 DNA is TGTGCCAGCAGAGGCCCTGGGGCCAACGAGCAGTACTTC. This translates into CASRGPGANEQYF.

This rearrangement joins TRBV14 to TRBJ2-3, with 7 bases lining up with TRBD1. The germline V gene has CDR1 SGHDN and CDR2 FVKESK. Trimming cost V 4 bases and J 4 bases; bases outside gene matches: 11. CDR3 length: 16 amino acids. DNA of the CDR3: TGTGCCAGCAGCCCATCGCGCACTCAGGGGGCAGATACGCAGTATTTT. Its translation: CASSPSRTQGADTQYF.

In nucleotides, the CDR3 is TGTGCCAGCAGTGAAGCCCCCGCTTGGGCGCAGTATTTT. This translates into CASSEAPAWAQYF. The rearrangement uses TRBV2 and TRBJ2-3; no clear D. This CDR3 has 13 amino acids. V shed 0 bases and J shed 10 bases, with 11 bases lying between them. The germline CDR1 and CDR2 sequences are SNHLY and FYNNEI.

The V call is TRBV3-1 (or the pseudogene TRBV3-2), the J call TRBJ2-5; tentative D call: TRBD2 (6 bases). CDR1 and CDR2 (germline): LGHDT, YNNKEL (reference sequence). The V end was cut by 4 bases, the J end by 3 bases, with 12 bases between. The CDR3 has 14 residues. Here the CDR3 reads CASSPAASEETQYF. The CDR3 region has the DNA TGTGCCAGCAGCCCTGCGGCTAGCGAAGAGACCCAGTACTTC.

The chain couples TRBV28 to TRBJ1-1; TRBD1 matches at 9 bases. Germline assignment: CDR1 MDHEN and CDR2 SYDVKM. This CDR3 has 18 residues. Losses at the gene ends were 1 base for V and 13 bases for J; bases not matched to a gene: 22. The CDR3 spells CASSLSNYRGQGGQVDFF. CDR3 coding DNA: TGTGCCAGCAGTTTATCTAACTATAGGGGACAGGGTGGACAGGTAGATTTCTTT. The full variable domain, its missing parts supplied by reference TRBV28 and TRBJ1-1, is DVKVTQSSRYLVKRTGEKVFLECVQDMDHENMFWYRQDPGLGLRLIYFSYDVKMKEKGDIPEGYSVSREKKERFSLILESASTNQTSMYLCASSLSNYRGQGGQVDFFGQGTRLTVV.

The genes are TRBV7-3 and TRBJ2-2; D remains unclear. The CDR3 sequence is 13 residues long. CDR1 and CDR2 from the germline V gene are SGHTA and FQGTGA. V lost 5 bases, J lost 7 bases, and 11 bases lay in between. The CDR3 loop reads CASSLRALGELFF. DNA of the CDR3: TGTGCCAGCAGCCTCCGCGCCCTCGGGGAGCTGTTTTTT.

The chain couples TRBV4-2 to TRBJ2-7; D is uncertain. Germline V gene data show CDR1 as LGHNA and CDR2 as YNFKEQ. Between the trimmed V and J ends, which lost 0 bases and 6 bases, there was a span of 9 bases. This CDR3 is 13 amino acids long. Here the CDR3 DNA reads TGTGCCAGCAGCCAAGATCACCCCCGCGAGCAGTACTTC. Its translation is CASSQDHPREQYF.

The rearrangement joins TRBV5-1 to TRBJ1-1, with a weak D call TRBD1 (5 bases). V dropped 4 bases and J dropped 2 bases, with 12 bases sitting between them. CDR1 SGHRS and CDR2 YFSETQ come from the germline V gene. This CDR3 spans 14 amino acids. This CDR3 is CASSGAATNTEAFF. For the CDR3, the DNA is TGCGCCAGCAGCGGGGCAGCGACTAACACTGAAGCTTTCTTT. The whole variable domain, filled in from reference TRBV5-1 and TRBJ1-1, reads KAGVTQTPRYLIKTRGQQVTLSCSPISGHRSVSWYQQTPGQGLQFLFEYFSETQRNKGNFPGRFSGRQFSNSRSEMNVSTLELGDSALYLCASSGAATNTEAFFGQGTRLTVV.

The rearrangement joins TRBV18 to TRBJ1-1; possibly TRBD1 for D (6 bases). The V end lost 2 bases, the J end lost 0 bases, and 19 bases lay between the germline ends. Germline assignment: CDR1 KGHSH and CDR2 LQKENI. This CDR3 has 18 residues. The DNA for the CDR3 is TGTGCCAGCTCACCATCTTCTACAGGGCCTACTATGAACACTGAAGCTTTCTTT. Protein sequence: CASSPSSTGPTMNTEAFF.

CDR3 nucleotides: TGTGCCAGCAGCCAGACAGGGACAGGGCAGCCCCAGCATTTT. Its translation is CASSQTGTGQPQHF. The chain employs TRBV3-1 (or the pseudogene TRBV3-2) and TRBJ1-5, with 9 bases aligning to TRBD1. V lost 3 bases to trimming and J lost 7 bases; unmatched junction nucleotides: 4. CDR3 length: 14 residues. The germline CDR1 and CDR2 sequences are LGHDT and YNNKEL (reference sequence).

The J gene is TRBJ2-6, the V gene TRBV2; 7 bases fit TRBD2. This CDR3 is 14 amino acids long. Germline V gives CDR1 SNHLY, CDR2 FYNNEI. V shed 9 bases and J 0 bases; nucleotides not matched to a gene: 2. The CDR3 coding sequence is TGTGCCAGTACTAGCGTCTCTGGGGCCAACGTCCTGACTTTC. It translates to CASTSVSGANVLTF.